This T cell receptor (beta chain) was sequenced for a study of response to subunit inactivated influenza vaccine. Study results and limitations: With each seasonal influenza vaccination, the authors suggested, few new T cells are recruited.

TCRdb redid the calling of the RT-PCR reads with MiXCR, one entry per CDR3 protein. The sample has about 540,000 distinct CDR3 sequences; around 15% are singletons. The CDR3 consists of 15 residues. Germline CDR1 is SGHVS and CDR2 is FQNEAQ. Trimming left V 1 base short and J 0 bases short, with 10 bases between. As for this clonotype: Its antigen is not known.

The chain links TRBV7-8 to TRBJ2-7; perhaps TRBD1 as D (5 bases). The source is a middle-aged man who received an inactivated influenza vaccine. The specimen comprised PBMCs from blood, sampled approximately 12 days after vaccination. The CDR3 loop is CASSLGATVSYEQYF. CDR3 DNA: TGTGCCAGCAGCTTAGGGGCGACAGTCTCCTACGAGCAGTACTTC.